This T cell receptor (beta chain) derives from a study of blood T cell repertoires in COVID-19. About the study: Sample material is recorded as cDNA or gDNA derived from T cells, B-cell-depleted T cells, or PBMCs.

Original data processing: Nucleated cell counts were estimated from reference gene primer amplification. The data were produced by immunoSEQ multiplex PCR, yet TCRdb's version contains in-frame clones alone and is incomplete. The DNA was the basis for D and trimming; V, J and clone size are from that table. The sample yields around 200,000 clones, more than 80% seen once. The germline CDR1 and CDR2 sequences are SGHRS and YFSETQ. V was pared by 4 bases and J by 5 bases, with 3 bases of the junction left unmatched. The CDR3 spans 12 residues. This TCR derives from a human donor in a cohort sampled during active COVID-19. V and J are TRBV5-1 and TRBJ2-7; 7 bases are a match to TRBD1. Sequenced sample: peripheral blood. The CDR3 reads CASSSTGDEQYF. The DNA for the CDR3 is TGCGCCAGCAGCAGCACAGGGGACGAGCAGTACTTC.